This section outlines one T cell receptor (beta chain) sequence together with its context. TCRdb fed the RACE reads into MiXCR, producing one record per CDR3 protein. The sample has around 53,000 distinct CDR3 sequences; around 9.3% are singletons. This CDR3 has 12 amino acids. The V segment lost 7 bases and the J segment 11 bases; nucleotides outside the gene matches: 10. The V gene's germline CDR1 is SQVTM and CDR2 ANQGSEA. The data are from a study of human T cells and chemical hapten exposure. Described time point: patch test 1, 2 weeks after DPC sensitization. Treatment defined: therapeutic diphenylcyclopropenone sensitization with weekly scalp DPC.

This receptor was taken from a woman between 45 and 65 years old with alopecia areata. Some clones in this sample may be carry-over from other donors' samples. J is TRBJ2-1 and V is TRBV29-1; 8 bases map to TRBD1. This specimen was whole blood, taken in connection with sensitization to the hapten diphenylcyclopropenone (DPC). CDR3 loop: CSAKTDREKQFF. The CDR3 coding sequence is TGCAGCGCCAAGACGGACAGGGAAAAGCAGTTCTTC.